This TCR beta chain was identified in a study of CD8+CD57+ T cells in acquired aplastic anemia. Study background: Sorted CD4+ plus CD8+ cells gave DNA averaging 3.2 ug.

This clonotype occurred a few times. Antigen: not known. The germline gives CDR1 SEHNR, CDR2 FQNEAQ (reference sequence). The J segment lost 2 bases and the V segment lost 5 bases, leaving 8 bases of the junction unmatched. The CDR3 totals 15 residues. Study observations and caveats: Patients and controls shared approximately 28 CD8+ CDR3 sequences.

The TCR beta profiling, which covered VDJ combination and CDR3 sequence, was carried out using genomic DNA as the template. TCRdb recomputed calls from the reads with MiXCR, one row per CDR3 protein. This table holds 200,000 or so distinct CDR3 sequences, over 60% found once. Sequencing was carried out using sorted CD4+, CD8+, or CD8+CD57+ T cells (not recorded which) from PBMCs. This chain uses TRBV7-9 with TRBJ2-7; 8 nucleotides line up with TRBD2. This receptor was obtained from a human donor with severe aplastic anemia or a healthy control (not recorded which). In nucleotides, the CDR3 is TGTGCCAGCAGCGATATACACGGGAGGGCCTACGAGCAGTACTTC. It translates to CASSDIHGRAYEQYF.